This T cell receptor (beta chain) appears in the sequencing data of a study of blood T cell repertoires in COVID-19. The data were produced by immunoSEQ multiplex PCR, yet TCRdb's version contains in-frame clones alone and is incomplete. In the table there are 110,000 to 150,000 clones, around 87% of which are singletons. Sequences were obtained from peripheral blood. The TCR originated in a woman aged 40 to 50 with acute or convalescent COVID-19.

CDR3 in amino acids: CASSQDHGTAIEAFF. In nucleotides, the CDR3 is TGCGCCAGCAGCCAAGATCACGGGACAGCGATTGAAGCTTTCTTT. The chain uses TRBV4-3 and TRBJ1-1; 7 bases match TRBD1. The CDR3 is 15 amino acids. The V gene end was trimmed by 0 bases and the J gene end by 7 bases; junction bases not matched to a gene: 8. The V gene's germline CDR1 is LGHNA and CDR2 YSLEER.